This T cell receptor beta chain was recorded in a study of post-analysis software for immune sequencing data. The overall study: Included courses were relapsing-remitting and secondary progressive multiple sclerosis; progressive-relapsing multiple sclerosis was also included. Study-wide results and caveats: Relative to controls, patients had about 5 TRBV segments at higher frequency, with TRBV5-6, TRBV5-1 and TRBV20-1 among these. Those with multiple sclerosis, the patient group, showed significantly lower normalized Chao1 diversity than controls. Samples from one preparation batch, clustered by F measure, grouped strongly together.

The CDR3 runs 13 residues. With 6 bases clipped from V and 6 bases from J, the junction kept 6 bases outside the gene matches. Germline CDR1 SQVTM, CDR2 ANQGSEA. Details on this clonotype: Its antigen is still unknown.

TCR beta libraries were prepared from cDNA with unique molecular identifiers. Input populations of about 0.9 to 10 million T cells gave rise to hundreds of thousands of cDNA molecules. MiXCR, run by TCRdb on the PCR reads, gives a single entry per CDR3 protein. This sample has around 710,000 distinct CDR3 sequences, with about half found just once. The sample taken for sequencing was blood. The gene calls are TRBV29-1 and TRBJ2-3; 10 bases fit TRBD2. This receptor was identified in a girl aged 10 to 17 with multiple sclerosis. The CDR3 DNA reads TGCAGCGTCGGGGGACTAGCGAGGGATACGCAGTATTTT. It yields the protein CSVGGLARDTQYF.